This T cell receptor (beta chain) was profiled in a study of cytomegalovirus exposure and HLA in healthy donors (TCRdb year 2017). Describing the broader study: A later analysis indicated that the 130 or so validation repertoires were generated on the platform also employed for the 666 repertoires of the first cohort. A separate validation cohort of roughly 120 different subjects was used in addition to the approximately 640-subject first cohort. High-throughput TCR immunosequencing, statistical association of individual TCRs with disease status, and machine learning were combined to predict cytomegalovirus infection status. The study aimed to test whether signatures of past pathogen exposure could be identified by cataloging public T cell receptors.

About this clone itself: Its cognate antigen has yet to be identified. No base qualities exist here, and no much larger clone lies one base off it.

The donors were included in the validation cohort of 100 to 150 subjects, a group kept apart from the roughly 610-subject first cohort. Findings and caveats that apply to the study as a whole: A later analysis had no HLA typing for the validation cohort, so co-occurrence there was scored across all 110 or so repertoires. The classifier was reported to diagnose cytomegalovirus status with high specificity and sensitivity in both the original cohort and the validation cohort. In a later analysis, TCRs clustered in the first cohort were found to also tend to co-occur in the roughly 120 validation repertoires, with over 90% of cluster scores above 0. The authors suggested that the approach could potentially be generalized to other disease states and immunological phenotypes. A few of the identified cytomegalovirus-associated TCR beta chains were confirmed in vitro to be specific for cytomegalovirus antigens. A total of fewer than 200 TCR beta chains were listed by the study as associated with cytomegalovirus. Most TCR sequences were seen in very few donors, while some public TCRs were found in many individuals.

CDR1 and CDR2 were assigned from the germline V gene (reference sequence) as MNHEY and SMNVEV. The germline V and J ends show losses of 6 bases and 7 bases respectively, and no gene match explains 9 bases of the junction. The CDR3 covers 14 residues, taking in both the cysteine and the phenylalanine. The entry retains the CDR3 DNA only, 42 bases that are in frame from base 1. Library preparation used the immunoSEQ multiplex PCR assay. The study's processing was this. To diagnose cytomegalovirus status from the catalog of TCR beta chain sequences, a statistical classification framework was built. The table was pulled from immuneACCESS by TCRdb, which kept in-frame rearrangements only. Such tables lose some clones; where checked, under half of the loss comes from unresolved V genes, and the rest has no known cause. The V and J calls and clone size are taken from that table; D and trimming were inferred from the DNA. The sample profile shows 90,000 to 130,000 clones; about 85% of them were found once. The leading ten clones occupy 3% to 3.5% of the sample.

Input material: PBMCs. The sequence joins TRBV27 to TRBJ1-2; TRBD1 lines up with 9 middle nucleotides. This TCR came from a woman aged 18-30 years in good health and CMV-seronegative. This receptor carries the CDR3 CASSDRGKVGGYTF. At the DNA level, the sequence is TGTGCCAGCAGCGACAGGGGGAAGGTGGGTGGCTACACCTTC.